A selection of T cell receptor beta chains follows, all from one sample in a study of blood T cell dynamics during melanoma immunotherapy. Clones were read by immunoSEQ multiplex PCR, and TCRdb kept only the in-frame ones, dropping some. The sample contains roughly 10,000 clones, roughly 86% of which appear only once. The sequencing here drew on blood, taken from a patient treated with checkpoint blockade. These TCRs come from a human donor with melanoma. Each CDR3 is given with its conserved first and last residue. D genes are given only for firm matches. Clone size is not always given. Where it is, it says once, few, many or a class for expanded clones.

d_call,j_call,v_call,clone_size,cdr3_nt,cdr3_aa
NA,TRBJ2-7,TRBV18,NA,TGTGCCAGCTCACCTAAAGGGCTCGACTACGAGCAGTACTTC,CASSPKGLDYEQYF
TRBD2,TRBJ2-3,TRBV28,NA,TGTGCCAGCAGTGCCCGACTAGCGGGAGGGTACGGAGATACGCAGTATTTT,CASSARLAGGYGDTQYF
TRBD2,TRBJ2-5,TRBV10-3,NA,TGTGCCATCAGTGAACTTAGCGGGAGGGCCGGCGGGACCCAGTACTTC,CAISELSGRAGGTQYF
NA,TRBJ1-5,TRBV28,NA,TGTGCCAGCAGTTTAGGGGGCACTCAGCCCCAGCATTTT,CASSLGGTQPQHF
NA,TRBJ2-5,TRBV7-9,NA,TGTGCCAGCAGCTTAGCGCTGACGGGACAAGAGACCCAGTACTTC,CASSLALTGQETQYF
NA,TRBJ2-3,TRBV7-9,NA,TGTGCCAGCAGATCAGGGGATACGCAGTATTTT,CASRSGDTQYF
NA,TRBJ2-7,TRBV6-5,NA,TGTGCCAGCAGTTACTCGGGACTTGGCTCCTACGAGCAGTACTTC,CASSYSGLGSYEQYF
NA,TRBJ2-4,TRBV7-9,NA,TGTGCCAGCAGCTCAGACCTAGCCAAAAACATTCAGTACTTC,CASSSDLAKNIQYF
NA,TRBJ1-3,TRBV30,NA,TGTGCCTGGAGTACGAGGGACACCATATATTTT,CAWSTRDTIYF
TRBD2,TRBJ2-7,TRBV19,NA,TGTGCCAGTAGTATGGGACTAGCGTTTAGCTCCTACGAGCAGTACTTC,CASSMGLAFSSYEQYF
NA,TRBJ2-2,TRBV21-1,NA,TGTGCCAGCAGCAAAGGGCTAGCGGGTGCGAACACCGGGGAGCTGTTTTTT,CASSKGLAGANTGELFF
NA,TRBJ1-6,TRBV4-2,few,TGTGCCAGCAGCCGAGAGGGAGGGGACACTAGTAATTCACCCCTCCACTTT,CASSREGGDTSNSPLHF
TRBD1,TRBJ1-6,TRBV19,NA,TGTGCCAGTAGTCCCATGGAAGCGGGACAGGGGAATTCACCCCTCCACTTT,CASSPMEAGQGNSPLHF
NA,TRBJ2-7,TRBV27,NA,TGTGCCACCTGTGTACAGGGATGCTACGAGCAGTACTTC,CATCVQGCYEQYF
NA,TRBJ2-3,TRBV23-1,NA,TGCGCCAGCAGTCAATCAAGGGACCATAAGATAAACACAGATACGCAGTATTTT,CASSQSRDHKINTDTQYF
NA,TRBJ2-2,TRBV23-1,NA,TGCGCCAGCAGTCAAAACAAAACGACTACAGGGCCTGAATCCGGGGAGCTGTTTTTT,CASSQNKTTTGPESGELFF
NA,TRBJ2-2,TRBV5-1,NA,TGCGCCAGCAGCTTGGCGATCGGGACGGACACCGGGGAGCTGTTTTTT,CASSLAIGTDTGELFF
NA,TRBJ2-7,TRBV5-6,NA,TGTGCCAGCACCGGGGGTAAAGACTACGAGCAGTACTTC,CASTGGKDYEQYF
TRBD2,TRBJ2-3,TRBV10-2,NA,TGCGCCAGCAGTGAGTCGCGACTAGCGGGAAGCACAGATACGCAGTATTTT,CASSESRLAGSTDTQYF
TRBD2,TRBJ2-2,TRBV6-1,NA,TGTGCCAGCTGGGTCGGGGGGAGTCCGGCCGGGGAGCTGTTTTTT,CASWVGGSPAGELFF
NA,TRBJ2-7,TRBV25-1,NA,TGTGCCAGCAGTGAAACCTACGAGCAGTACTTC,CASSETYEQYF
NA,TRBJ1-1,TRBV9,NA,TGTGCCAGCAGCCAAGGGTTGTCCACTGAAGCTTTCTTT,CASSQGLSTEAFF
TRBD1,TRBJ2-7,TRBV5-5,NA,TGTGCCAGCAGCCTCGGACAGGTTTTCTCCTACGAGCAGTACTTC,CASSLGQVFSYEQYF
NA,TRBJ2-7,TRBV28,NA,TGTGCCAGCAGTTATATCGGGTACGAGCAGTACTTC,CASSYIGYEQYF
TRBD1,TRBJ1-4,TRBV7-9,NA,TGTGCCAGCAGCCCAAACGACCGGGACAGGGAGAAAAAACTGTTTTTT,CASSPNDRDREKKLFF
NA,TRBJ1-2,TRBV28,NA,TGTGCCAGCAGTACAGGGAGCGGACGACTTGGCTACACCTTC,CASSTGSGRLGYTF
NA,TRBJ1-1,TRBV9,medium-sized,TGTGCCAGCAGCGTAGTCCCAGGAATTGTCGAAGCTTTCTTT,CASSVVPGIVEAFF
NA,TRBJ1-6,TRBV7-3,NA,TGTGCCAGCAGCTTAACTCCTCCGGGCCCTCCTCTTCATTCACCCCTCCACTTT,CASSLTPPGPPLHSPLHF
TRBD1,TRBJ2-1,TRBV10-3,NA,TGTGCCATCAGTGAAGAGGGGGCGGTTAATGAGCAGTTCTTC,CAISEEGAVNEQFF
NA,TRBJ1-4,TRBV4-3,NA,TGCGCCAGCAGCCAGGAGACGGGGGACGGAAATGAAAAACTGTTTTTT,CASSQETGDGNEKLFF
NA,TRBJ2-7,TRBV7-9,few,TGTGCCAGCAGCTTTACTTCCTACGAGCAGTACTTC,CASSFTSYEQYF
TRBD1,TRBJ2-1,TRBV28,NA,TGTGCCAGCAGTCTAGGGGACAGTCCCTACAATGAGCAGTTCTTC,CASSLGDSPYNEQFF
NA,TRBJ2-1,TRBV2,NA,TGTGCCAGCAGTGCCCAGGGCCCCTTGGCGGTCCTTTACAATGAGCAGTTCTTC,CASSAQGPLAVLYNEQFF
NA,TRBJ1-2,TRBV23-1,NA,TGCGCCAGCAGTCAATCAATACAGGCCCTACCTAACTATGGCTACACCTTC,CASSQSIQALPNYGYTF
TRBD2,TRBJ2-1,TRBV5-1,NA,TGCGCCAGCAGCTATCTACCCGGGACTAGCGGGAATGAGCAGTTCTTC,CASSYLPGTSGNEQFF
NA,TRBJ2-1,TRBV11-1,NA,TGTGCCAGCAGCTTGGCCAGGGAGGTCTACAATGAGCAGTTCTTC,CASSLAREVYNEQFF
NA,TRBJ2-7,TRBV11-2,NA,TGTGCCAGCAGCTTAGGTTCCGGGACCTCCTACGAGCAGTACTTC,CASSLGSGTSYEQYF